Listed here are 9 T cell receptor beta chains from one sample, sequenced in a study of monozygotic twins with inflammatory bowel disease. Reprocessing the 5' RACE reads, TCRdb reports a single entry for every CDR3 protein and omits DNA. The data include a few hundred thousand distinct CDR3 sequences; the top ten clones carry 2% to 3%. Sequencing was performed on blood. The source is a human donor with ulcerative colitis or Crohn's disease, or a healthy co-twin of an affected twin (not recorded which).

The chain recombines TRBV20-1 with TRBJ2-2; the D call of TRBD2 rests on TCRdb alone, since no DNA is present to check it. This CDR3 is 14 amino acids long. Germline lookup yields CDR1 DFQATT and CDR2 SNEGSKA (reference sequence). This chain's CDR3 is CSATSSGGAWELFF.

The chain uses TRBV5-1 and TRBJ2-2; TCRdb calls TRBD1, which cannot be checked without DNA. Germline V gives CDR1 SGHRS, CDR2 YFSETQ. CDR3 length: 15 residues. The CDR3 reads CASSGRATGDGELFF.

CDR3 sequence: CASSYLSSSQETQYF. The rearrangement links TRBV6-2 or TRBV6-3 to TRBJ2-5. The CDR3 length is 15 residues. CDR1 is MNHEY, CDR2 SVGEGT, per germline.

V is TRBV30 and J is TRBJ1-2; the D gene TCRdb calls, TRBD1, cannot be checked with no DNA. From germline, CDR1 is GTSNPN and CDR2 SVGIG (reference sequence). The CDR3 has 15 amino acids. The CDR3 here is CAWSVLGMGDYGYTF.

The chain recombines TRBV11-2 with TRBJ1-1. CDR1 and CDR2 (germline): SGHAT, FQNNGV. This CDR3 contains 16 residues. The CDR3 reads CASSLAGRGGHTEAFF. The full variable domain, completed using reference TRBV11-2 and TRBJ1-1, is EAGVAQSPRYKIIEKRQSVAFWCNPISGHATLYWYQQILGQGPKLLIQFQNNGVVDDSQLPKDRFSAERLKGVDSTLKIQPAKLEDSAVYLCASSLAGRGGHTEAFFGQGTRLTVV.

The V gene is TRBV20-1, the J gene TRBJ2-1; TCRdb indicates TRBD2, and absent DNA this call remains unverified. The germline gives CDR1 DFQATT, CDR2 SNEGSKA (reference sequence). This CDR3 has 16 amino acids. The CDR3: CSARPRSGGVYNEQFF.

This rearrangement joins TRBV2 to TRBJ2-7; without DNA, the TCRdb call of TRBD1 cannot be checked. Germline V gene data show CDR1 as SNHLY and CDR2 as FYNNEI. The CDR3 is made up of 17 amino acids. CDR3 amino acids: CASSGRGERILSYEQYF. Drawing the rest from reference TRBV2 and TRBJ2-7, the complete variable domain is EPEVTQTPSHQVTQMGQEVILRCVPISNHLYFYWYRQILGQKVEFLVSFYNNEISEKSEIFDDQFSVERPDGSNFTLKIRSTKLEDSAMYFCASSGRGERILSYEQYFGPGTRLTVT.

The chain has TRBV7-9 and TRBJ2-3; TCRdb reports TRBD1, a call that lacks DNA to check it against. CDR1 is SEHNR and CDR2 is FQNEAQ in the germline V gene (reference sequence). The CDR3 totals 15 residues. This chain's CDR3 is CVSSLTGGQVDTQYF.

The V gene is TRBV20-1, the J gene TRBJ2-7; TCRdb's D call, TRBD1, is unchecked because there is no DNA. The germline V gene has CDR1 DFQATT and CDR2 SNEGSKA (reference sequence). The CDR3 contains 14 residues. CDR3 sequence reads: CSAPWTGNPYEQYF.